The subject of this entry is one T cell receptor beta chain. Its antigen is still unknown. RNA, once extracted, was reverse transcribed into cDNA for use as the sequencing template. Repertoires were generated with immunoSEQ multiplex PCR, while TCRdb's copy carries only in-frame clones and drops some. Of more than 85,000 clones in the sample, 40% to 45% were seen once. This sample was included in a study of CD8+ T cells in alopecia areata. Study-wide results and limits: Relative to mice, TCR sharing across patients was less clear, a difference possibly HLA-related. Higher clonality than in normal scalp was seen in lesional scalp, especially alopecia totalis/universalis.

Individuals with alopecia areata gave both lesional scalp punch biopsies and peripheral blood for collection. The receptor was derived from a human donor with alopecia areata. Sequencing input: CD4+ T cells sorted from blood.

Written as DNA, the CDR3 is TGTGCCAGCCGCGGGGACGAGGGTGAAAAACTGTTTTTT. This translates into CASRGDEGEKLFF. The chain uses TRBV2 and TRBJ1-4; TRBD1 is a possible D gene (5 bases). The CDR3 runs 13 residues. The V gene lost 8 bases and the J gene lost 7 bases, with 14 bases spanning the gap. Germline V gene sequence: CDR1 SNHLY, CDR2 FYNNEI. Variable domain in full (rest from reference TRBV2 and TRBJ1-4): EPEVTQTPSHQVTQMGQEVILRCVPISNHLYFYWYRQILGQKVEFLVSFYNNEISEKSEIFDDQFSVERPDGSNFTLKIRSTKLEDSAMYFCASRGDEGEKLFFGSGTQLSVL.